The 19 T cell receptor beta chains below come from one sample, sequenced in a study of T-cell memory formation after mild COVID-19. Each CDR3 protein gets one entry after TCRdb re-called the 5' RACE reads with MiXCR. The sample lists 270,000 or so distinct CDR3 sequences, 16% occurring once. Sequenced sample: PBMCs or a T cell subset sorted from them (not recorded which). The receptors originated from a man in his late teens or twenties who had mild COVID-19 (a few samples of this study predate the infection). Cell type and time point are not known.

This clonotype was counted between two and nine times. The chain joins TRBV7-2 to TRBJ1-2; D gene uncertain. The V end lost 1 base, the J end lost 2 bases, and 8 bases lay between the germline ends. CDR3 length equals 14 residues. Germline CDR1 reads SGHTA; CDR2 reads FQGNSA. The CDR3 reads CASSLGAENYGYTF. The CDR3 nucleotides are TGTGCCAGCAGCTTAGGCGCGGAGAACTATGGCTACACCTTC.

The J gene is TRBJ1-1, the V gene TRBV2, with a weak D call TRBD1 (5 bases). CDR1 and CDR2 from the germline V gene are SNHLY and FYNNEI. The V end lost 6 bases, the J end lost 1 base, and 9 bases lay between the germline ends. The CDR3 consists of 13 residues. The CDR3 DNA reads TGTGCCAGCAGAAAAGACAGGAACACTGAAGCTTTCTTT. Its translation: CASRKDRNTEAFF.

This clonotype was found many times. The rearrangement joins TRBV20-1 to TRBJ2-1; D possibly matches TRBD1 or TRBD2 (5 bases each). CDR1 and CDR2 from the germline V gene are DFQATT and SNEGSKA (reference sequence). CDR3 length equals 15 residues. Trimming shortened V by 0 bases and J by 5 bases, and 14 bases separated the two germline ends. Here the CDR3 DNA reads TGCAGTGCTAGAGACCCTGGGCTGGGGGACAATGAGCAGTTCTTC. Residues: CSARDPGLGDNEQFF.

The V call is TRBV19, the J call TRBJ1-1; 11 bases match TRBD1. Losses at the gene ends were 2 bases for V and 2 bases for J; bases not matched to a gene: 4. The CDR3 is 16 residues long. CDR1 and CDR2 from the germline V gene are LNHDA and SQIVND (reference sequence). The CDR3 nucleotides read TGTGCCAGTAGTATACTCAGGACAGGGGGCAACACTGAAGCTTTCTTT. As protein: CASSILRTGGNTEAFF.

This clonotype was observed a few times. This chain joins TRBV6-5 and TRBJ1-1; D gene uncertain. This CDR3 is built from 15 residues. The V end lost 2 bases, the J end lost 4 bases, and 14 bases lay between the germline ends. Germline loops: CDR1 MNHEY, CDR2 SVGAGI. CDR3 nucleotide sequence: TGTGCCAGCAGTTACGGGAGGTGGCAGTCCACTGAAGCTTTCTTT. The encoded protein is CASSYGRWQSTEAFF.

The V call is TRBV7-6, the J call TRBJ2-5; TRBD2 agrees at 9 bases. The CDR3 sequence is 15 residues long. Germline CDR1 reads SGHVS; CDR2 reads FNYEAQ. V gave up 1 base and J gave up 4 bases; unmatched junction bases: 4. The CDR3 here is CASSLVAGASETQYF. For the CDR3, the DNA is TGTGCCAGCAGCTTAGTAGCGGGGGCGTCAGAGACCCAGTACTTC.

This clonotype came up a few times. The DNA for the CDR3 is TGCAGTGCCATAGGACAGGGAGGGTTTACCTACAATGAGCAGTTCTTC. It yields the protein CSAIGQGGFTYNEQFF. The genes are TRBV20-1 and TRBJ2-1; tentative D call: TRBD1 (8 bases). Trimming took 6 bases from V and 2 from J, leaving 20 bases between them. Germline CDR1 is DFQATT and CDR2 is SNEGSKA (reference sequence). The CDR3 has 16 amino acids.

This clonotype was observed a few times. The chain recombines TRBV20-1 with TRBJ2-7; D perhaps matches TRBD2 (6 bases). V shed 6 bases and J shed 2 bases, with 17 bases lying between them. Germline loops: CDR1 DFQATT, CDR2 SNEGSKA (reference sequence). CDR3 length: 14 amino acids. The CDR3 nucleotides are TGCAGTGCATTACGCGGGACGGCGGCCTACGAGCAGTACTTC. The encoded protein is CSALRGTAAYEQYF.

The chain recombines TRBV10-3 with TRBJ2-7; 9 bases fit TRBD1. V was pared by 6 bases and J by 3 bases, with 9 bases of the junction left unmatched. CDR3 length: 15 amino acids. Germline CDR1 reads ENHRY; CDR2 reads SYGVKD. This chain's CDR3 is CAIRDRDRALYEQYF. CDR3 DNA sequence: TGTGCCATCAGGGACCGGGACAGGGCCCTCTACGAGCAGTACTTC.

This clonotype came up a few times. The rearrangement uses TRBV29-1 and TRBJ1-2; D is unresolved. Germline CDR1 reads SQVTM; CDR2 reads ANQGSEA. V was shortened by 4 bases and J by 8 bases, with 5 bases between the two germline ends. The CDR3 contains 9 residues. CDR3 in amino acids: CSVAGGYTF. DNA of the CDR3: TGCAGCGTTGCGGGCGGCTACACCTTC.

This clonotype was recorded a few times. V gene TRBV20-1 combines with J gene TRBJ2-7; 9 nucleotides match TRBD2. V lost 3 bases to trimming and J lost 6 bases; unmatched junction nucleotides: 15. This CDR3 spans 16 amino acids. CDR1 is DFQATT and CDR2 is SNEGSKA in the germline V gene (reference sequence). As DNA, the CDR3 is TGCAGTGCTAGCCGTCGGCTAGCGGGGACTTCGAGCGAGCAGTACTTC. This translates into CSASRRLAGTSSEQYF.

The chain couples TRBV4-1 to TRBJ1-1; 7 positions agree with TRBD1. With 2 bases clipped from V and 11 bases from J, the junction kept 11 bases outside the gene matches. This CDR3 spans 14 amino acids. The germline gives CDR1 MGHRA, CDR2 YSYEKL. CDR3 sequence reads: CASSQPQGNGWAFF. CDR3 nucleotides: TGCGCCAGCAGCCAACCACAGGGGAACGGGTGGGCTTTCTTT.

This clonotype was observed a few times. This rearrangement joins TRBV6-5 to TRBJ2-5, with D perhaps matching TRBD1 (6 bases). V was shortened by 7 bases and J by 2 bases, with 17 bases between the two germline ends. Germline loops: CDR1 MNHEY, CDR2 SVGAGI. The CDR3 sequence is 15 residues long. The CDR3 sequence is CASTPGVRGQETQYF. Here the CDR3 DNA reads TGTGCCAGCACCCCAGGGGTTCGGGGACAAGAGACCCAGTACTTC.

V gene TRBV7-2 combines with J gene TRBJ2-7; D possibly corresponds to TRBD2 (5 bases). There are 15 residues in the CDR3. Trimming left V 5 bases short and J 4 bases short, with 18 bases between. Germline V gene data show CDR1 as SGHTA and CDR2 as FQGNSA. The CDR3 DNA reads as TGTGCCAGCAGCCCCCGGAGGTCGACGGGGTACGAGCAGTACTTC. It codes for CASSPRRSTGYEQYF.

This clonotype was observed many times. The chain is built from TRBV4-1 and TRBJ1-1; TRBD1 agrees at 8 bases. The germline V gene has CDR1 MGHRA and CDR2 YSYEKL. This CDR3 is built from 16 residues. V lost 1 base, J lost 8 bases, and 12 bases stayed unmatched. For the CDR3, the DNA is TGCGCCAGCAGCCAAGGGTTCCCGCAGGGGGCGGTCGAAGCTTTCTTT. Translating gives CASSQGFPQGAVEAFF.

V is TRBV7-2 and J is TRBJ2-1, with 13 bases aligning to TRBD2. The CDR3 extends over 18 amino acids. Germline loops: CDR1 SGHTA, CDR2 FQGNSA. Trimming removed 0 bases from V and 10 bases from J; junction bases left unmatched: 12. The CDR3 DNA sequence: TGTGCCAGCAGCTTAGCCGGACTAGCGGGGGACGAGGTGGAGGAGCAGTTCTTC. This codes for CASSLAGLAGDEVEEQFF.

This clonotype was detected only a few times. The chain joins TRBV6-2 or TRBV6-3 to TRBJ1-6; TRBD1 is a possible D gene (6 bases). The CDR3 is 16 residues long. V lost 6 bases and J 6 bases, leaving 18 bases between the germline ends. The germline V gene has CDR1 MNHEY and CDR2 SVGEGT. The CDR3, as DNA: TGTGCCAGCAGCCGGACAGCCGGGGGGATTAATTCACCCCTCCACTTT. Its translation: CASSRTAGGINSPLHF.

The chain recombines TRBV24-1 with TRBJ2-3; D gene uncertain. The germline gives CDR1 KGHDR, CDR2 SFDVKD. With 3 bases removed from V and 0 bases from J, the gap between germline ends came to 6 bases. The CDR3 runs to 14 residues. CDR3 region: CATSDATSTDTQYF. CDR3 DNA: TGTGCCACCAGTGATGCTACTAGCACAGATACGCAGTATTTT.

This clonotype was seen a handful of times. The chain employs TRBV20-1 and TRBJ2-3; D remains ambiguous. Germline assignment: CDR1 DFQATT and CDR2 SNEGSKA (reference sequence). Trimming took 3 bases from V and 6 from J, leaving 19 bases between them. The CDR3 sequence is 15 residues long. The CDR3 protein is CSARVPHAPADTQYF. The CDR3 nucleotides are TGCAGTGCTAGGGTTCCCCATGCACCTGCGGATACGCAGTATTTT.